This TCR beta chain was identified in a study of patients and donors after allogeneic stem cell transplantation. CDR3 size: 15 residues. CDR1 MNHNS and CDR2 SASEGT come from the germline V gene. Trimming took 6 bases from V and 7 from J, leaving 21 bases between them. This clonotype turned up a few times. Via MiXCR, TCRdb re-called the RT-PCR reads, giving one row per CDR3 protein. The sample carries roughly 960,000 distinct CDR3 sequences, about a sixth recorded once. The clonotype was recovered from a human donor who was either an allogeneic HSCT recipient or a stem cell or donor lymphocyte infusion donor (not recorded which). It is not recorded whose cells these are; they may come from a transplant donor. The sequenced material came from blood, either unsorted or a sorted T cell fraction (not recorded which). The chain has TRBV6-1 and TRBJ2-5, with D perhaps matching TRBD1 (6 bases). The CDR3 DNA reads as TGTGCCAGCAGCCCACAGGGCGCGCAATCCGGGACCCAGTACTTC. This gives the protein CASSPQGAQSGTQYF.